The 19 T cell receptor beta chains presented below share a single source sample, sequenced in a study of shared clonotypes between healthy human individuals. Sequenced by immunoSEQ multiplex PCR; TCRdb stores in-frame clones only, minus some. The sample has hundreds of thousands of clones, approximately 79% seen once. The source material was memory CD4+ T cells sorted from blood. Subset: CD45RA-negative fraction. The origin of the receptors is a woman aged 25 to 39 in good health.

The J gene is TRBJ2-2, the V gene TRBV6-5, with a weak D call TRBD2 (5 bases). This CDR3 contains 13 residues. V lost 8 bases, J lost 4 bases, and 11 bases lay in between. CDR1 is MNHEY, CDR2 SVGAGI, per germline. The CDR3 region has the DNA TGTGCCAGCGGGAGCTCGTCCACCGGGGAGCTGTTTTTT. Protein sequence: CASGSSSTGELFF.

The V gene is TRBV7-7, the J gene TRBJ2-1; TRBD2 agrees at 12 bases. Trimming removed 5 bases from V and 9 bases from J; junction bases left unmatched: 11. The CDR3 runs 16 residues. Germline CDR1 SSHAT, CDR2 FNYEAQ (reference sequence). The CDR3 DNA is TGTGCCAGCAGCCCGAAGGGACTAGCGGGTATTAGTGAGCAGTTCTTC. Translated, it gives CASSPKGLAGISEQFF.

V is TRBV6-6 and J is TRBJ1-4; D remains unclear. CDR3 length: 14 residues. V lost 0 bases and J lost 3, with 5 bases in between. Germline CDR1 reads MNHNY; CDR2 reads SVGAGI (reference sequence). The CDR3 sequence is CASSYSRANEKLFF. CDR3 nucleotide sequence: TGTGCCAGCAGTTACTCCCGGGCTAATGAAAAACTGTTTTTT.

The CDR3 is CASSAGVTQYF. As DNA, the CDR3 is TGTGCCAGTAGTGCGGGCGTGACCCAGTACTTC. This chain connects TRBV19 to TRBJ2-5, with D possibly matching TRBD2 (5 bases). This CDR3 region has 11 residues. V lost 5 bases and J 7 bases, leaving 8 bases between the germline ends. The germline V gene encodes CDR1 LNHDA and CDR2 SQIVND (reference sequence).

The chain couples TRBV5-1 to TRBJ2-3; D might be TRBD1 (6 bases). The V and J ends lost 3 bases and 5 bases respectively, with 10 bases between them. The CDR3 is made up of 13 amino acids. CDR1 is SGHRS, CDR2 YFSETQ, per germline. The CDR3 DNA reads as TGCGCCAGCAGCTACAGGGTTGGAGATACGCAGTATTTT. It yields the protein CASSYRVGDTQYF.

V and J are TRBV27 and TRBJ2-7, with D uncertain. Germline V gene lookup returns CDR1 MNHEY and CDR2 SMNVEV (reference sequence). V gave up 2 bases and J gave up 4 bases, with 12 bases separating them. The CDR3 consists of 14 residues. For the CDR3, the DNA is TGTGCCAGCAGTTTACGACGGCTTGCTTACGAGCAGTACTTC. It codes for CASSLRRLAYEQYF.

The J gene is TRBJ1-1, the V gene TRBV7-8, with D uncertain. The CDR3 sequence is 16 residues long. Trimming took off 2 bases at V and 0 bases at J, with 13 bases between the two ends. CDR1 is SGHVS and CDR2 is FQNEAQ in the germline V gene. CDR3 sequence (DNA): TGTGCCAGCAGCTTACTCCGGGCGGCAATGAACACTGAAGCTTTCTTT. Protein product: CASSLLRAAMNTEAFF.

Many counts were recorded for this clone. This chain joins TRBV10-2 and TRBJ1-1; 9 positions match TRBD1. CDR1 and CDR2 from the germline V gene are WSHSY and SAAADI. Losses at the gene ends were 8 bases for V and 4 bases for J; bases not matched to a gene: 17. The CDR3 has 17 amino acids. CDR3: CASAKGTGMELGTEAFF. The DNA of the CDR3 is TGCGCCAGCGCGAAAGGGACAGGGATGGAGTTAGGCACTGAAGCTTTCTTT.

V usage is TRBV7-2 and J usage is TRBJ2-7; no clear D gene. V shed 1 base and J shed 9 bases, with 22 bases lying between them. CDR3 length equals 16 residues. CDR1 and CDR2 (germline): SGHTA, FQGNSA. The CDR3 here is CASSLGGQQKTLGQYF. The CDR3 DNA reads TGTGCCAGCAGCTTAGGTGGGCAACAGAAAACTCTCGGGCAGTACTTC.

The chain couples TRBV5-8 to TRBJ2-6, with TRBD1 identical over 9 bases. The CDR3 has 17 amino acids. V lost 5 bases and J lost 0; bases outside the gene matches: 6. CDR1 and CDR2 (germline): SGHTS, YDEGEE. CDR3 sequence reads: CASSPGQGDSGANVLTF. The CDR3 DNA reads as TGTGCCAGCAGTCCGGGACAGGGAGACTCTGGGGCCAACGTCCTGACTTTC.

This CDR3 is CASKGVAGVVYNEQFF. CDR3 bases: TGCGCCAGCAAGGGAGTGGCGGGAGTGGTGTATAATGAGCAGTTCTTC. This chain joins TRBV5-1 and TRBJ2-1; 7 positions agree with TRBD2. This CDR3 region has 16 residues. The J segment lost 7 bases and the V segment lost 6 bases, leaving 16 bases of the junction unmatched. CDR1 is SGHRS and CDR2 is YFSETQ in the germline V gene.

V and J are TRBV2 and TRBJ1-4; D gene ambiguous. Trimming stripped 1 base from V and 2 bases from J, with 5 bases between. The CDR3 extends over 14 amino acids. Germline loops: CDR1 SNHLY, CDR2 FYNNEI. The CDR3 sequence: CASSEVRTNEKLFF. CDR3 in DNA: TGTGCCAGCAGTGAAGTACGGACTAATGAAAAACTGTTTTTT.

This clone was detected a few times. This chain links TRBV7-9 with TRBJ2-1, with 10 nucleotides matching TRBD2. J was trimmed by 0 bases and V by 4 bases; bases with no gene match: 6. The germline V gene has CDR1 SEHNR and CDR2 FQNEAQ (reference sequence). This CDR3 is 17 amino acids long. The CDR3 region has the DNA TGTGCCAGCAGCTCCATGAGACTAGCGGGCTCCTACAATGAGCAGTTCTTC. As protein: CASSSMRLAGSYNEQFF.

V is TRBV2 and J is TRBJ2-2; D is perhaps TRBD2 (5 bases). CDR1 is SNHLY and CDR2 is FYNNEI in the germline V gene. The length of the CDR3 is 14 residues. The V end lost 7 bases, the J end lost 2 bases, and 11 bases lay between the germline ends. The CDR3 region is CASIPAVNTGELFF. CDR3 bases: TGTGCCAGCATTCCAGCGGTCAACACCGGGGAGCTGTTTTTT. The full variable domain, rest sourced from reference TRBV2 and TRBJ2-2, is EPEVTQTPSHQVTQMGQEVILRCVPISNHLYFYWYRQILGQKVEFLVSFYNNEISEKSEIFDDQFSVERPDGSNFTLKIRSTKLEDSAMYFCASIPAVNTGELFFGEGSRLTVL.

With regard to this clone: Sequence at one end of the junction differs from germline and may be a read error. The rearrangement links TRBV6-1 to TRBJ1-4, with TRBD1 as a possible D gene (5 bases). This CDR3 is built from 14 residues. CDR1 MNHNS and CDR2 SASEGT come from the germline V gene. The CDR3 spells CASREGTWNEKLFF. The CDR3 region has the DNA TGTGCCAGCAGAGAAGGGACGTGGAATGAAAAACTGTTTTTT.

The chain joins TRBV5-5 to TRBJ1-1; D is unresolved. The CDR3 contains 16 residues. The V and J ends lost 2 bases and 1 base respectively, with 15 bases between them. From germline, CDR1 is SGHKS and CDR2 YYEKEE (reference sequence). The CDR3 DNA reads as TGTGCCAGCAGCTTAGGGATGGGTTACCCGAACACTGAAGCTTTCTTT. Translation gives CASSLGMGYPNTEAFF.

The chain couples TRBV23-1 to TRBJ2-3; no reliable D call. TRBV23-1 is an ORF for which the function is uncertain. The CDR3 is 14 amino acids. The V gene lost 2 bases and the J gene lost 2 bases, with 8 bases spanning the gap. In nucleotides, the CDR3 is TGCGCCAGCAGTCAAAAGATTTCCACAGATACGCAGTATTTT. Protein: CASSQKISTDTQYF.

The chain joins TRBV28 to TRBJ1-5, with D uncertain. Germline CDR1 reads MDHEN; CDR2 reads SYDVKM. V lost 6 bases to trimming and J lost 5 bases, with 8 bases between them. There are 12 residues in the CDR3. This CDR3 reads CASSTSDQPQHF. The CDR3 DNA follows: TGTGCCAGCAGCACTTCCGATCAGCCCCAGCATTTT. Drawing the rest from reference TRBV28 and TRBJ1-5, the complete variable domain is DVKVTQSSRYLVKRTGEKVFLECVQDMDHENMFWYRQDPGLGLRLIYFSYDVKMKEKGDIPEGYSVSREKKERFSLILESASTNQTSMYLCASSTSDQPQHFGDGTRLSIL.

This clone has more than one count but fewer than ten. This sequence joins TRBV2 and TRBJ2-7; 10 bases map to TRBD2. Unmatched junction bases numbered 3, after V lost 2 bases and J lost 5 bases. This CDR3 comprises 14 residues. Germline V CDR1 and CDR2: SNHLY, FYNNEI. CDR3 DNA sequence: TGTGCCAGCAGTGAATTACTAGCGGGAAACGAGCAGTACTTC. It translates to CASSELLAGNEQYF.